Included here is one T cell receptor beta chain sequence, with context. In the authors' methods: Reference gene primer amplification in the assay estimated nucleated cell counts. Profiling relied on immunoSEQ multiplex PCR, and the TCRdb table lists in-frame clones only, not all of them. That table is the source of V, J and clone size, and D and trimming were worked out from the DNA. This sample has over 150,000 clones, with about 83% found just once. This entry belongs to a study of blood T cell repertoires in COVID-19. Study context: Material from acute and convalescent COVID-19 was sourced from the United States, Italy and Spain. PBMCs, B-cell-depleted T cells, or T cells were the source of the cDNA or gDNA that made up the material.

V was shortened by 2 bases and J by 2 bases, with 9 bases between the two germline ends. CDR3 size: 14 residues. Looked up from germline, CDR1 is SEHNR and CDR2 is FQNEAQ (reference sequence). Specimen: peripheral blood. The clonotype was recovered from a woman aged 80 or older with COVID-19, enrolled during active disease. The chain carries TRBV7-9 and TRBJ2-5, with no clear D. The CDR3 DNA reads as TGTGCCAGCAGCTTACGGAGTACACAAGAGACCCAGTACTTC. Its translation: CASSLRSTQETQYF.